A single sample gave rise to the 11 T cell receptor beta chains below, sequenced in a study of shared clonotypes between healthy human individuals (dated by TCRdb to 2019 to 2021). Libraries were constructed by the immunoSEQ multiplex PCR assay. This immuneACCESS table, as held by TCRdb, lists in-frame sequences with V and J called but not all clones. Of the missing ones, under half trace to an unresolved V gene in checked studies; the others have no known cause. The sample table lists about 2.3 million clones, 85% to 95% of them with a count of one. Of the sample, 0.39% falls within the top ten clones. Sequencing was performed on naive CD4+ T cells from PBMCs. This specimen's cell subset or site label, per the study, means: CD45RA+ positively selected. The source of these receptors is a man younger than 35 in good health. Some clones in this sample may be carry-over from other donors' samples.

The CDR3 loop reads CASSLVVAGMRGGAFF. The CDR3 DNA is TGTGCCAGCAGCTTAGTCGTTGCAGGCATGCGAGGGGGAGCTTTCTTT. This chain joins TRBV7-2 and TRBJ1-1; maybe TRBD1 (6 bases). Germline CDR1 and CDR2: SGHTA and FQGNSA. The CDR3 is 16 residues long. V dropped 1 base and J dropped 10 bases, with 22 bases sitting between them.

The CDR3 region is CASDLGDPGYTGNTIYF. DNA of the CDR3: TGTGCCAGCGACCTAGGGGACCCTGGCTATACTGGAAACACCATATATTTT. The chain joins TRBV2 to TRBJ1-3; weak D call: TRBD1 (5 bases). Trimming stripped 8 bases from V and 2 bases from J, with 22 bases between. This CDR3 spans 17 amino acids. Germline lookup yields CDR1 SNHLY and CDR2 FYNNEI.

The chain combines TRBV5-1 with TRBJ2-7; 8 nucleotides agree with TRBD1. The trim removed 2 bases at V and 2 bases at J, leaving 6 bases unmatched. Germline CDR1 reads SGHRS; CDR2 reads YFSETQ. The length of the CDR3 is 15 residues. DNA for the CDR3: TGCGCCAGCAGCTTAATGGGACAGGAGACCTACGAGCAGTACTTC. Amino acids: CASSLMGQETYEQYF. The entire variable domain, with the rest obtained from reference TRBV5-1 and TRBJ2-7, is as follows: KAGVTQTPRYLIKTRGQQVTLSCSPISGHRSVSWYQQTPGQGLQFLFEYFSETQRNKGNFPGRFSGRQFSNSRSEMNVSTLELGDSALYLCASSLMGQETYEQYFGPGTRLTVT.

V usage is TRBV5-5 and J usage is TRBJ2-7, with 8 bases lining up with TRBD1. CDR1 SGHKS and CDR2 YYEKEE come from the germline V gene (reference sequence). The CDR3 consists of 15 residues. The junction had 4 bases not matched to a gene; V was cut back by 1 base and J by 1 base. The CDR3 region has the DNA TGTGCCAGCAGCTTGTCCGGGACAGGATCCTACGAGCAGTACTTC. It yields the protein CASSLSGTGSYEQYF.

The chain is built from TRBV19 and TRBJ2-7; D ambiguous. The germline V and J ends were trimmed by 1 base and 2 bases, with 9 bases remaining between them. This CDR3 contains 14 residues. CDR1 is LNHDA, CDR2 SQIVND, per germline (reference sequence). CDR3 coding DNA: TGTGCCAGTAGTATAGCCCCTAGGACCTACGAGCAGTACTTC. It translates to CASSIAPRTYEQYF. Looking up the rest from reference TRBV19 and TRBJ2-7 gives the full variable domain: DGGITQSPKYLFRKEGQNVTLSCEQNLNHDAMYWYRQDPGQGLRLIYYSQIVNDFQKGDIAEGYSVSREKKESFPLTVTSAQKNPTAFYLCASSIAPRTYEQYFGPGTRLTVT.

Worth noting for this clone: The sample holds other DNA sequences that translate to the same CDR3. V usage is TRBV28 and J usage is TRBJ1-2; D unresolved. Per germline, CDR1 MDHEN and CDR2 SYDVKM. CDR3 length: 12 residues. The V end lost 6 bases, the J end lost 4 bases, and 9 bases lay between the germline ends. CDR3 in DNA: TGTGCCAGCAGCTCGGGCGGCTATGGCTACACCTTC. As protein: CASSSGGYGYTF.

The CDR3 sequence is CAWSVSGLSSYEQYF. CDR3 sequence (DNA): TGTGCCTGGAGTGTATCCGGTTTAAGCTCCTACGAGCAGTACTTC. V gene TRBV30 combines with J gene TRBJ2-7; D is uncertain. The CDR3 is 15 residues long. The germline V gene encodes CDR1 GTSNPN and CDR2 SVGIG (reference sequence). V lost 0 bases, J lost 0 bases, and 12 bases lay in between.

The chain has TRBV4-2 and TRBJ2-7; 7 nucleotides match TRBD2. The CDR3 is 14 residues long. Trimming cost V 5 bases and J 4 bases; bases outside gene matches: 8. Germline V lookup: CDR1 LGHNA, CDR2 YNFKEQ. In DNA form, the CDR3 reads TGTGCCAGCAGCGGGGGGGGGAGTTTGTACGAGCAGTACTTC. Protein sequence: CASSGGGSLYEQYF.

The V call is TRBV18, the J call TRBJ2-2; TRBD1 agrees at 11 bases. The CDR3 runs 16 residues. CDR1 is KGHSH and CDR2 is LQKENI in the germline V gene. The V segment lost 1 base and the J segment 6 bases; nucleotides outside the gene matches: 4. The DNA for the CDR3 is TGTGCCAGCTCACCACTCGGACAGGGGGCGGCCGGGGAGCTGTTTTTT. Amino acid sequence: CASSPLGQGAAGELFF. The full variable domain, completed using reference TRBV18 and TRBJ2-2, is NAGVMQNPRHLVRRRGQEARLRCSPMKGHSHVYWYRQLPEEGLKFMVYLQKENIIDESGMPKERFSAEFPKEGPSILRIQQVVRGDSAAYFCASSPLGQGAAGELFFGEGSRLTVL.

Comments on this clone: This sample also contains other DNA sequences that code for the same CDR3. V gene TRBV5-1 combines with J gene TRBJ1-5; D is undetermined. The germline gives CDR1 SGHRS, CDR2 YFSETQ. The CDR3 runs to 14 residues. Trimming took off 3 bases at V and 2 bases at J, with 9 bases between the two ends. The CDR3 coding sequence is TGCGCCAGCAGCTCAGACGGTGGCAATCAGCCCCAGCATTTT. It is translated as CASSSDGGNQPQHF.

The J gene is TRBJ1-1, the V gene TRBV18; 7 bases agree with TRBD1. The germline V gene encodes CDR1 KGHSH and CDR2 LQKENI. J lost 2 bases, V lost 4 bases, and 4 bases had no gene match. The CDR3 consists of 14 residues. CDR3 coding DNA: TGTGCCAGCTCACGAGGGACAGCTAACACTGAAGCTTTCTTT. Translation gives CASSRGTANTEAFF.